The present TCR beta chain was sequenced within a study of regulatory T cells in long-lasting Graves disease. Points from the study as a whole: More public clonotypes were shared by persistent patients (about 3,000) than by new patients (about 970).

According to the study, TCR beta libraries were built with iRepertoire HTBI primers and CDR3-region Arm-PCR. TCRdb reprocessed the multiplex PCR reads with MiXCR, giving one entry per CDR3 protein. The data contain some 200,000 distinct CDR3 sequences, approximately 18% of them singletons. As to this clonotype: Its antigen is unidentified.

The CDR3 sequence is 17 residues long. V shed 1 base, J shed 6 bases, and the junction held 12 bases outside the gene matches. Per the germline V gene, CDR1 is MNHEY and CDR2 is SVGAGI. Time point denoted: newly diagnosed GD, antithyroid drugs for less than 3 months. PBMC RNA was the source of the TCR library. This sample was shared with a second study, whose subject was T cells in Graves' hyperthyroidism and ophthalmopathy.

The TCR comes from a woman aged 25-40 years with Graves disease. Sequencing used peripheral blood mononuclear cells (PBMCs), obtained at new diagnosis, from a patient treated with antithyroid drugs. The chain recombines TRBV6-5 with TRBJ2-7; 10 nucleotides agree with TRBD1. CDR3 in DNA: TGTGCCAGCAGTTACTTCACCGGGACAGGGGTTGTGGGCGAGCAGTACTTC. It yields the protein CASSYFTGTGVVGEQYF.